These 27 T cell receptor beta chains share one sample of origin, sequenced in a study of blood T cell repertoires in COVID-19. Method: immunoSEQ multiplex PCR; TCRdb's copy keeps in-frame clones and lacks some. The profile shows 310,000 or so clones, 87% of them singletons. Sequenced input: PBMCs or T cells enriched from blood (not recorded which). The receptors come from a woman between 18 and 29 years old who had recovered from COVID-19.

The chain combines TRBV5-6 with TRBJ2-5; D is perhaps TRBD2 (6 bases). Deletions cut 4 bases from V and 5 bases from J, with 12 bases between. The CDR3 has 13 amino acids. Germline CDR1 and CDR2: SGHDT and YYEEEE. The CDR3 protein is CASSPRDWETQYF. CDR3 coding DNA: TGTGCCAGCAGCCCCCGGGACTGGGAGACCCAGTACTTC. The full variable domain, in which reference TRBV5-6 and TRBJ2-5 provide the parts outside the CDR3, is DAGVTQSPTHLIKTRGQQVTLRCSPKSGHDTVSWYQQALGQGPQFIFQYYEEEERQRGNFPDRFSGHQFPNYSSELNVNALLLGDSALYLCASSPRDWETQYFGPGTRLLVL.

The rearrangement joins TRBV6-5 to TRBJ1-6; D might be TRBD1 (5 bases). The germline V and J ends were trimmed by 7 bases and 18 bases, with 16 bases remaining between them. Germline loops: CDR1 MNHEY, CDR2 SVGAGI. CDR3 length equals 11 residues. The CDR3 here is CASTTVHTGHF. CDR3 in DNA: TGTGCCAGCACAACAGTTCATACAGGCCACTTT.

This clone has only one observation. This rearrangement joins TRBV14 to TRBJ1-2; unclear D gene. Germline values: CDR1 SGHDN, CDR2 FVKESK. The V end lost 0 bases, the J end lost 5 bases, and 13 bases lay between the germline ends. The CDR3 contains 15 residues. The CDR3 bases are TGTGCCAGCAGCCAAGACTTCGGCAGCGTATATGGCTACACCTTC. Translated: CASSQDFGSVYGYTF.

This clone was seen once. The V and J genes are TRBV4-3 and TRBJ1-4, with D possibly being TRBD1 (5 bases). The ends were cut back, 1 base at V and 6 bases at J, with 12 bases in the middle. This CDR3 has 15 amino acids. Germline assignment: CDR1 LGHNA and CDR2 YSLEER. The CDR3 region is CASSQGPGGDEKLFF. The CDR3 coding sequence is TGCGCCAGCAGCCAAGGCCCGGGGGGGGATGAAAAACTGTTTTTT.

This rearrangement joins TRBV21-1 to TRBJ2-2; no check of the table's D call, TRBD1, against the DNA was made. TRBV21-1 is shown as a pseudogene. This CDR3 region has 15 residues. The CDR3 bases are TGTGCCAGCAGTCCGGGACACCCCGGTCCCGGGGAGCTGTTTTTT. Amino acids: CASSPGHPGPGELFF.

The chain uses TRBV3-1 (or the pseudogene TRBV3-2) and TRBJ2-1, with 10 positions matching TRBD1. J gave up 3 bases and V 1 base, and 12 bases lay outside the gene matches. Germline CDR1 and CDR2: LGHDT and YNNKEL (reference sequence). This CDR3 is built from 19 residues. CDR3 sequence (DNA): TGTGCCAGCAGCCAAGCCCGGGGCCCCCGGGACAGGGGCTACAATGAGCAGTTCTTC. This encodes CASSQARGPRDRGYNEQFF.

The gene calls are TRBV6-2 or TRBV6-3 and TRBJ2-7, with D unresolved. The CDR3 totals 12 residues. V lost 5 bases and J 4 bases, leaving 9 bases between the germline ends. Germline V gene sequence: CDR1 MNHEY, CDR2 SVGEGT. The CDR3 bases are TGTGCCAGCAGTCCAGTTTCTTACGAGCAGTACTTC. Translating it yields CASSPVSYEQYF.

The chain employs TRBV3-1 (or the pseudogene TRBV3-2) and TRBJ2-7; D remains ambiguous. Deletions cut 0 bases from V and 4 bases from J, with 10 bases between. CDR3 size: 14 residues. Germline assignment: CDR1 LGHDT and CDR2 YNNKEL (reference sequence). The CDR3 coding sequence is TGTGCCAGCAGCCAAGATTCCTACTTGTACGAGCAGTACTTC. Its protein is CASSQDSYLYEQYF.

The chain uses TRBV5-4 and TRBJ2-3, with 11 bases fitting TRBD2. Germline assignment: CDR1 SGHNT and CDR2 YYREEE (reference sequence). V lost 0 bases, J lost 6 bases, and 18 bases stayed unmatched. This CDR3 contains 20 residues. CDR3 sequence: CASSLDDPGLAARGWDTQYF. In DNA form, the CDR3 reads TGTGCCAGCAGCTTGGACGATCCGGGACTAGCGGCCAGGGGGTGGGATACGCAGTATTTT. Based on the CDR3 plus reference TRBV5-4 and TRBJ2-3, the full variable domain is ETGVTQSPTHLIKTRGQQVTLRCSSQSGHNTVSWYQQALGQGPQFIFQYYREEENGRGNFPPRFSGLQFPNYSSELNVNALELDDSALYLCASSLDDPGLAARGWDTQYFGPGTRLTVL.

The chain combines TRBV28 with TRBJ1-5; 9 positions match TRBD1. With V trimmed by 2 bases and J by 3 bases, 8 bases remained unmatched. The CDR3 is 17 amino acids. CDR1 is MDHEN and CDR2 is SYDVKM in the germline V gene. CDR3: CASSLREWDRDNQPQHF. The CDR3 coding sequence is TGTGCCAGCAGTTTAAGGGAGTGGGACAGGGACAATCAGCCCCAGCATTTT.

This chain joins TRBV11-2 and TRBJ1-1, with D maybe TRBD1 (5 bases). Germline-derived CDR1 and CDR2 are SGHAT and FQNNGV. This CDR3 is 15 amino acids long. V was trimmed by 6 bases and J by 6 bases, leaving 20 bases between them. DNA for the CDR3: TGTGCCAGCAGTACCCATTGGACACCTTCCTCTGAAGCTTTCTTT. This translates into CASSTHWTPSSEAFF. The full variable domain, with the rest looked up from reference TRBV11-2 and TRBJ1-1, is EAGVAQSPRYKIIEKRQSVAFWCNPISGHATLYWYQQILGQGPKLLIQFQNNGVVDDSQLPKDRFSAERLKGVDSTLKIQPAKLEDSAVYLCASSTHWTPSSEAFFGQGTRLTVV.

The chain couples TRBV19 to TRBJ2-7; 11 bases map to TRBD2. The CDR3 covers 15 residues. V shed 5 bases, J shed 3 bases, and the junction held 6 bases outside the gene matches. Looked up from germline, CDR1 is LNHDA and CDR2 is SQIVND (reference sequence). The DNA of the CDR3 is TGTGCCAGTAGTGTCCCTAGCGGGGGGCTCTACGAGCAGTACTTC. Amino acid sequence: CASSVPSGGLYEQYF.

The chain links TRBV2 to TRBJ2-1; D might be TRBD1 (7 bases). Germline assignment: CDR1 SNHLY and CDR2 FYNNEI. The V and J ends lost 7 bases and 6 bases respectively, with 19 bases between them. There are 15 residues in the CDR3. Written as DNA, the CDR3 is TGTGCCAGCATCCCAGGGGGGACGGGAGCCAATGAGCAGTTCTTC. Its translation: CASIPGGTGANEQFF.

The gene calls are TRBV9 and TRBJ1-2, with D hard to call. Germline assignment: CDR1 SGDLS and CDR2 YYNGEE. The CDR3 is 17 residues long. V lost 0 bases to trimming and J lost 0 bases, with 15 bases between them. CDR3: CASSVDRGPLANYGYTF. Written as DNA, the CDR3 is TGTGCCAGCAGCGTAGATAGAGGCCCGTTAGCTAACTATGGCTACACCTTC.

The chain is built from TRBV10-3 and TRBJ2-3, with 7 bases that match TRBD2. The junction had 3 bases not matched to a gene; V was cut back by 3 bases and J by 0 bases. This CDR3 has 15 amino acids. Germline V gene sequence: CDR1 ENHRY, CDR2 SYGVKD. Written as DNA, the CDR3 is TGTGCCATCAGTGACCCAGCGGGGAGCACAGATACGCAGTATTTT. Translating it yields CAISDPAGSTDTQYF.

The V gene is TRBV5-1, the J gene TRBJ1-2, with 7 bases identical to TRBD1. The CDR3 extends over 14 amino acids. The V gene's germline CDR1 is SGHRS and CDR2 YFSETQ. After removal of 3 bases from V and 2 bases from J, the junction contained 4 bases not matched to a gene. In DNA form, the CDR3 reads TGCGCCAGCAGCTCCTCACAGGGGAACTATGGCTACACCTTC. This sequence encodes CASSSSQGNYGYTF. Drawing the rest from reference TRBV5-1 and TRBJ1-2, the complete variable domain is KAGVTQTPRYLIKTRGQQVTLSCSPISGHRSVSWYQQTPGQGLQFLFEYFSETQRNKGNFPGRFSGRQFSNSRSEMNVSTLELGDSALYLCASSSSQGNYGYTFGSGTRLTVV.

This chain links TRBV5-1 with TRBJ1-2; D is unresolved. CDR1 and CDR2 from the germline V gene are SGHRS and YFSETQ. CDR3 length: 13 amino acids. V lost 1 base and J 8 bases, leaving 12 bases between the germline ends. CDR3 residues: CASSLIGNEGYTF. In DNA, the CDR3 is TGCGCCAGCAGCTTGATCGGGAACGAAGGCTACACCTTC.

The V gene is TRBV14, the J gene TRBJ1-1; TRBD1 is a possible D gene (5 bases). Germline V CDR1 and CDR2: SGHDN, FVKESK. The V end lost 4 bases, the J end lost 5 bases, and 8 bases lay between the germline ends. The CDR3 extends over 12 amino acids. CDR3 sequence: CASSPRVTEAFF. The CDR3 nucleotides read TGTGCCAGCAGCCCCAGGGTTACTGAAGCTTTCTTT.

The CDR3 sequence is CASSANSGGTNYNEQFF. As DNA, the CDR3 is TGTGCCAGCAGTGCCAACTCCGGGGGGACAAACTACAATGAGCAGTTCTTC. The V and J genes are TRBV6-2 or TRBV6-3 and TRBJ2-1; TRBD2 might be the D (7 bases). V was shortened by 5 bases and J by 3 bases, with 20 bases between the two germline ends. The CDR3 runs to 17 residues. The germline gives CDR1 MNHEY, CDR2 SVGEGT.

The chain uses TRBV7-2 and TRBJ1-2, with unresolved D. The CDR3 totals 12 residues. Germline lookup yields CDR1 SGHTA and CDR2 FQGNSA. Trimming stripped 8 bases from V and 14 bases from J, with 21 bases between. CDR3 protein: CASSPVGKPETF. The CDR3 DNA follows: TGTGCCAGCTCCCCCGTTGGAAAGCCGGAGACCTTC.

The CDR3 DNA reads as TGTGCCAGTAGCAGTGGGGGCGGAACCGTTAACTATGGCTACACCTTC. As protein: CASSSGGGTVNYGYTF. The chain couples TRBV19 to TRBJ1-2; possible D gene TRBD1, 6 bases. The CDR3 has 16 amino acids. Germline values: CDR1 LNHDA, CDR2 SQIVND (reference sequence). V dropped 6 bases and J dropped 1 base, with 18 bases sitting between them.

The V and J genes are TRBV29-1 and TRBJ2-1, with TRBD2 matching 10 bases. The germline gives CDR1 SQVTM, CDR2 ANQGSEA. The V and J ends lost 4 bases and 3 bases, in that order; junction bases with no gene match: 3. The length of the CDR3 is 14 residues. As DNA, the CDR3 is TGCAGCGTTGCCGGGACTAGCGTCTACAATGAGCAGTTCTTC. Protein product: CSVAGTSVYNEQFF.

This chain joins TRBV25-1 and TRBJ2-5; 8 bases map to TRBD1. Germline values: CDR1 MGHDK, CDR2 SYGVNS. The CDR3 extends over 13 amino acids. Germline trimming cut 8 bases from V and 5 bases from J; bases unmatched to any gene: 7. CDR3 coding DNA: TGTGCCAGCGGGGACAGGTTAAGTGAGACCCAGTACTTC. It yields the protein CASGDRLSETQYF.

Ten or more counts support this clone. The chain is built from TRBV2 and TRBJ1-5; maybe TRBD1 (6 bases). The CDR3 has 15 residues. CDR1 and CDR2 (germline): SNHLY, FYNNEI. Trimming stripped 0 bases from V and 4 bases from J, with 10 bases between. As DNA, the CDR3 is TGTGCCAGCAGTGAAGCGCGGGGGGCTAATCAGCCCCAGCATTTT. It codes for CASSEARGANQPQHF.

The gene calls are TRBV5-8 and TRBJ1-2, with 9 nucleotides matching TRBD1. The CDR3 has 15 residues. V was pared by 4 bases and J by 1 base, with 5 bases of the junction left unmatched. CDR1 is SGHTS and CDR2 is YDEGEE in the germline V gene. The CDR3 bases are TGTGCCAGCAGCACCTGGACAGGGGTTAACTATGGCTACACCTTC. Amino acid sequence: CASSTWTGVNYGYTF. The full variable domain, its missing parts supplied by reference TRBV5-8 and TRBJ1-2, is EAGVTQSPTHLIKTRGQQATLRCSPISGHTSVYWYQQALGLGLQFLLWYDEGEERNRGNFPPRFSGRQFPNYSSELNVNALELEDSALYLCASSTWTGVNYGYTFGSGTRLTVV.

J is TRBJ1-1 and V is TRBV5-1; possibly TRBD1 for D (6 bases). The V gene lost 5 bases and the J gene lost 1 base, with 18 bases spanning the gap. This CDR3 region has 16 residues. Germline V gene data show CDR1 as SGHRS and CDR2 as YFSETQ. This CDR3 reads CASSLTSGATNTEAFF. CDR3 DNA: TGCGCCAGCAGTTTGACTTCAGGGGCGACGAACACTGAAGCTTTCTTT.

This CDR3 is CASGSAMRLVRNEQFF. The CDR3 region has the DNA TGTGCCAGCGGCTCAGCGATGAGACTAGTTAGGAATGAGCAGTTCTTC. The chain links TRBV28 to TRBJ2-1; D perhaps matches TRBD2 (6 bases). Looked up from germline, CDR1 is MDHEN and CDR2 is SYDVKM. Between the trimmed V and J ends, which lost 8 bases and 7 bases, there was a span of 24 bases. This CDR3 is built from 16 residues.